This TCR beta chain was profiled in a study of cytomegalovirus exposure and HLA in healthy donors. Overall study context: Inside one of the first data releases sat 80 million to 95 million unique TCRs taken from HLA-typed donors.

Regarding this clone: Its antigen remains unidentified.

Primers: 60 Vbeta forward and 13 Jbeta reverse. The repertoire was sequenced with immunoSEQ multiplex PCR; TCRdb's copy has only in-frame clones and lacks some. The table shows some 180,000 clones, with 60% to 85% occurring only once. Overall study results and limits: The study listed approximately 160 cytomegalovirus-associated TCR beta chains. TCR sequences were mostly rare, though some public TCRs occurred in many donors.

CDR1 is SGHTA, CDR2 FQGNSA, per germline. The CDR3 is made up of 18 amino acids. Trimming removed 5 bases from V and 0 bases from J, with 22 bases in between. This sequence originates from a man younger than 35 in good health and CMV-seronegative. The chain combines TRBV7-2 with TRBJ2-5; possibly TRBD2 for D (6 bases). The sequenced material came from PBMCs. The CDR3 is CASSARSWTTRYQETQYF. As DNA, the CDR3 is TGTGCCAGCAGCGCCAGATCTTGGACTACAAGGTACCAAGAGACCCAGTACTTC.